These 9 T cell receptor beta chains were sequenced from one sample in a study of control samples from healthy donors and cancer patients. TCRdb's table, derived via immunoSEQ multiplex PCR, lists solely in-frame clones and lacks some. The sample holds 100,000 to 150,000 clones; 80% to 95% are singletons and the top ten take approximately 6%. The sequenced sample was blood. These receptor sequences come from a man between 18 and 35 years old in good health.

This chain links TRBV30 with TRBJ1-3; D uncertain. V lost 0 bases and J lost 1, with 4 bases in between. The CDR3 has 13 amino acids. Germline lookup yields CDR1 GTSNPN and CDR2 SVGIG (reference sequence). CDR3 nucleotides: TGTGCCTGGAGTGTTGTATCTGGAAACACCATATATTTT. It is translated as CAWSVVSGNTIYF.

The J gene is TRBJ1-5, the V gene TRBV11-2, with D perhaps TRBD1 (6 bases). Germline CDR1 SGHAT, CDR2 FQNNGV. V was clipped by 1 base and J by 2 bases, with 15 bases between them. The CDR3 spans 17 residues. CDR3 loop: CASSLVRGARGNQPQHF. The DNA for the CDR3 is TGTGCCAGCAGCTTAGTTAGGGGGGCGCGGGGCAATCAGCCCCAGCATTTT.

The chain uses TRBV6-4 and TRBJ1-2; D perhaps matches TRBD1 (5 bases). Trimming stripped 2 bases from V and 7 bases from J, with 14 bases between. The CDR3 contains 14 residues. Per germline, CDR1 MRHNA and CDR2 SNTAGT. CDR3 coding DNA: TGTGCCAGCAGTGACACGACCACTGGGGGTGGCTACACCTTC. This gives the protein CASSDTTTGGGYTF.

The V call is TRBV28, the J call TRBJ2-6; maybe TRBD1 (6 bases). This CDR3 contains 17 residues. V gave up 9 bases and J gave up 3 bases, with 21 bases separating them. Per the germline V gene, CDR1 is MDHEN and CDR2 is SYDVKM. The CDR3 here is CASRQLTGFFGANVLTF. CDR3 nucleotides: TGTGCCAGTAGACAATTGACAGGTTTCTTTGGGGCCAACGTCCTGACTTTC.

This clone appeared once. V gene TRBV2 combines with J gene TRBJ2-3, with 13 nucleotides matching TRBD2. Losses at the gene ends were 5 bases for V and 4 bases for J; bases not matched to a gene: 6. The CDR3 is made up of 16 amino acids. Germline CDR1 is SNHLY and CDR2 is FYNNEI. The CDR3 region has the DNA TGTGCCAGCAGTCAAACTAGCGGGGGGGCCTCAGATACGCAGTATTTT. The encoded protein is CASSQTSGGASDTQYF.

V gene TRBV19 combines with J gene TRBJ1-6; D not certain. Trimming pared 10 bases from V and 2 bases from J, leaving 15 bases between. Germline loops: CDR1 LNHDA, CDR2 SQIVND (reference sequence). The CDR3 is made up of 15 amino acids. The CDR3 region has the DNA TGTGCCACTTCAGGAGAGGCGGCCTATAATTCACCCCTCCACTTT. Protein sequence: CATSGEAAYNSPLHF.

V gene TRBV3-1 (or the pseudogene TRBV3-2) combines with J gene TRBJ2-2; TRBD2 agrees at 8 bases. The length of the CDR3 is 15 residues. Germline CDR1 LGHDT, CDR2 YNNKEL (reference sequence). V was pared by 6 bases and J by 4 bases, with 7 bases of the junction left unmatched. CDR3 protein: CASSHGGAGTGELFF. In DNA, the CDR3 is TGTGCCAGCAGTCACGGGGGGGCCGGCACCGGGGAGCTGTTTTTT.

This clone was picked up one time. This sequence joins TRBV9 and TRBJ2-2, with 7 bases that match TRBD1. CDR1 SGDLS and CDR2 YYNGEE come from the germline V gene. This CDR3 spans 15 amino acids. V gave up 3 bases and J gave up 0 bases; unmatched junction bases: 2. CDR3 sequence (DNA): TGTGCCAGCAGCGCCGGGACAGCGAACACCGGGGAGCTGTTTTTT. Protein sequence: CASSAGTANTGELFF. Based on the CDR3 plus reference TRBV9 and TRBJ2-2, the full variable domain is DSGVTQTPKHLITATGQRVTLRCSPRSGDLSVYWYQQSLDQGLQFLIQYYNGEERAKGNILERFSAQQFPDLHSELNLSSLELGDSALYFCASSAGTANTGELFFGEGSRLTVL.

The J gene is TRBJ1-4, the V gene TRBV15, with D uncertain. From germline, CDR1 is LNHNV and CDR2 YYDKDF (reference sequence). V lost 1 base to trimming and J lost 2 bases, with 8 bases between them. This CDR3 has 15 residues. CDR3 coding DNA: TGTGCCACCAGCAGAGTGGGGAAGACTAATGAAAAACTGTTTTTT. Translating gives CATSRVGKTNEKLFF.